These T cell receptor beta chains were read from a single sample in a study of shared clonotypes between healthy human individuals. Clones were read by immunoSEQ multiplex PCR, and TCRdb kept only the in-frame ones, dropping some. The sample contains hundreds of thousands of clones, approximately 95% of which appear only once. Sequenced input: naive CD8+ T cells sorted from blood. The source of these receptors is a young woman in good health. Both conserved end residues are trimmed from each CDR3.

J gene | V gene | CDR3 protein
TRBJ2-7 | TRBV5-1 | ASSPSGMNEQY
TRBJ2-7 | TRBV29-1 | SVGGARSYEQY
TRBJ2-1 | TRBV7-2 | ASSSRGEGHNEQF
TRBJ1-3 | TRBV7-6 | ASSSPRTGHSGNTIY
TRBJ2-1 | TRBV19 | ATTPGIGGMDEQF
TRBJ2-7 | TRBV4-2 | ASSLVDRSLSEQY
TRBJ2-6 | TRBV27 | ASSSLGGLPSGANVLT
TRBJ2-5 | TRBV27 | ASSFLGGPQETQY
TRBJ2-1 | TRBV5-6 | ASSSGLAGPYNEQF
TRBJ2-7 | TRBV30 | AWGSRPFYEQY
TRBJ1-1 | TRBV6-5 | ASSYSSGPEAF
TRBJ2-7 | TRBV5-4 | ASSLAGWEQY
TRBJ2-7 | TRBV11-2 | ASSSGRGRGTYEQY
TRBJ2-1 | TRBV5-6 | ASSLDGRGYNEQF
TRBJ2-3 | TRBV27 | ASSFLDTQY
TRBJ1-1 | TRBV7-9 | ASSLEGAWEAF
TRBJ1-4 | TRBV2 | ASRSLTEEKLF
TRBJ2-3 | TRBV7-3 | ASSLLAADTQY
TRBJ2-7 | TRBV7-9 | ASSRDSYYEQY
TRBJ2-7 | TRBV11-2 | ASSFRDGYEQY
TRBJ1-4 | TRBV5-1 | ASSPQDRNEKLF
TRBJ2-1 | TRBV7-9 | ASSLDQREFSEQF
TRBJ1-2 | TRBV15 | ATSEGQHYGYT
TRBJ1-2 | TRBV27 | ASRFGAYGYT
TRBJ2-3 | TRBV28 | ASSLYLTDSTDTQY
TRBJ2-3 | TRBV27 | ASSHTRTDTQY
TRBJ1-1 | TRBV6-1 | ASSEGWTAAS
TRBJ2-5 | TRBV27 | ASSSLPQETQY
TRBJ1-4 | TRBV28 | ASSFLLATNEKLF
TRBJ1-2 | TRBV28 | ASSFVGQGGGYT
TRBJ1-1 | TRBV5-1 | ASSLGTAGNTEAF
TRBJ1-1 | TRBV27 | ASSFGRYTEAF
TRBJ2-1 | TRBV10-3 | AISDPGGQSYNEQF
TRBJ2-7 | TRBV29-1 | SVRRHYEQY
TRBJ1-2 | TRBV19 | ASSKVSVIYGYT
TRBJ2-7 | TRBV13 | ASSTTSGFSYEQY
TRBJ2-3 | TRBV5-6 | ASSVGEVENTQY
TRBJ2-7 | TRBV7-8 | ASSSVGGYEQY
TRBJ1-5 | TRBV28 | ASSLLQGNQPQH
TRBJ2-7 | TRBV2 | ASSDRVSSSYEQY